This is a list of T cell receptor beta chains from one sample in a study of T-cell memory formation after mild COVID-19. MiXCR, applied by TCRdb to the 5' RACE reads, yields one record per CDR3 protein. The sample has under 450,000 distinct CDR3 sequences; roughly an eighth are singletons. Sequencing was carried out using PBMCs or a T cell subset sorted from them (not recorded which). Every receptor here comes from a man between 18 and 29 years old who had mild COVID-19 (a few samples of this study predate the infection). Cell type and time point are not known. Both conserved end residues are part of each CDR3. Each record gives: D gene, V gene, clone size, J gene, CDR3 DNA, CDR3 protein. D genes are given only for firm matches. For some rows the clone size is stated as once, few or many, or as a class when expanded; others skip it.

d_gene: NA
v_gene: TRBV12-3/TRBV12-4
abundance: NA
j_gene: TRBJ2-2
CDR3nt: TGTGCCAGCAGTTTAGATACGTGGACCGGGGAGCTGTTTTTT
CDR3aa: CASSLDTWTGELFF

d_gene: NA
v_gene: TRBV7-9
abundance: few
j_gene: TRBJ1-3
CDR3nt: TGTGCCAGCAGCCCCCGGCCTTTTGAGGACGGAAACACCATATATTTT
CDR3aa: CASSPRPFEDGNTIYF

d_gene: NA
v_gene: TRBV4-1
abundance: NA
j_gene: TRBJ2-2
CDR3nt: TGCGCCAGCAGCCAAGAAGGGGGGCAGCCCAACACCGGGGAGCTGTTTTTT
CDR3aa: CASSQEGGQPNTGELFF

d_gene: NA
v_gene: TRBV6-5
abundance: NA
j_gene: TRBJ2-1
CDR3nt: TGTGCCAGCAGGGAAGGTCCGAGCTCCTACAATGAGCAGTTCTTC
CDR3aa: CASREGPSSYNEQFF

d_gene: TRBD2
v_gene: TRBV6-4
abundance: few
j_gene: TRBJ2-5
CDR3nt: TGTGCCAGCAGGGGACTAGATGGGGGCAGAGAGACCCAGTACTTC
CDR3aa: CASRGLDGGRETQYF

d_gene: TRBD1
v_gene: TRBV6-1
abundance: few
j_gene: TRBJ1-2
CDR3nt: TGTGCCAGCAAAGGGACAGGGGCCTATGGCTACACCTTC
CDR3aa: CASKGTGAYGYTF

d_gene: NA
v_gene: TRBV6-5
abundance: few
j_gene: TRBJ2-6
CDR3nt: TGTGCCAGCAGCCTCCCGGGGACCAACGTCCTGACTTTC
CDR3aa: CASSLPGTNVLTF

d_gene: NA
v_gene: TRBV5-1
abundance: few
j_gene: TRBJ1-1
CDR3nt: TGCGCCAGCCGGGAGGGGGTCGGCACTGAAGCTTTCTTT
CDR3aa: CASREGVGTEAFF

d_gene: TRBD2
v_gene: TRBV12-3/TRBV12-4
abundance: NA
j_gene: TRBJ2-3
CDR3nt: TGTGCCAGCAGTTTATCTAGCGGTCTTAACACAGATACGCAGTATTTT
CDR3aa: CASSLSSGLNTDTQYF

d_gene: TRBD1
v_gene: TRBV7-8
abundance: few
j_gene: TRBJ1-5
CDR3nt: TGTGCCAGCAGCTCGGACAGGGGGATTCAGCCCCAGCATTTT
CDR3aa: CASSSDRGIQPQHF

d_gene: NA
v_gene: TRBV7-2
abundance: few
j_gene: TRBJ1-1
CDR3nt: TGTGCCAGCAGTCCCCAGCGCGGGAGAGCTTTCTTT
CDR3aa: CASSPQRGRAFF

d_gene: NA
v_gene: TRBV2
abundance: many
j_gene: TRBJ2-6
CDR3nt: TGTGCCAGCAGTCAAGACTCTTTCGGGGCCAACGTCCTGACTTTC
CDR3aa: CASSQDSFGANVLTF

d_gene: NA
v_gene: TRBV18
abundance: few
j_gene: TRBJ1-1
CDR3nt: TGTGCCAGCTCACCTACCGACACAACGAACACTGAAGCTTTCTTT
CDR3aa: CASSPTDTTNTEAFF

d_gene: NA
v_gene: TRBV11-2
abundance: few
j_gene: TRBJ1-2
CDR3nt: TGTGCCAGCAGCTACTCCGGGGGGGGTGGCTACACCTTC
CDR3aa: CASSYSGGGGYTF

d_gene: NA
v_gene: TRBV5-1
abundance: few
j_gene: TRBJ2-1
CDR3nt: TGCGCCAGCAGCTTGTACCAGGGTTCATACAATGAGCAGTTCTTC
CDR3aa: CASSLYQGSYNEQFF

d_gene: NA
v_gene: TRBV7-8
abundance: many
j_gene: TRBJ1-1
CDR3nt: TGTGCCAGCAGCCTTTACCAGCACGCTGAAGCTTTCTTT
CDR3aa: CASSLYQHAEAFF

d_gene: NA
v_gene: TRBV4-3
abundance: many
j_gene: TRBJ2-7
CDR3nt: TGCGCCAGCAGCCAGGTGACAGACTACGAGCAGTACTTC
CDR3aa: CASSQVTDYEQYF

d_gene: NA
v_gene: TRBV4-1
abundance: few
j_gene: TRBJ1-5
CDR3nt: TGCGCCAGCAGTTCCCGATTCGTCGGCAATCAGCCCCAGCATTTT
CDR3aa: CASSSRFVGNQPQHF

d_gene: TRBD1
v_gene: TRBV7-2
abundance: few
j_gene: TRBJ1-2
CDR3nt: TGTGCCAGCAGCTTCCACAGGGGGCAAGGTCATGGCTACACCTTC
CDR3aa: CASSFHRGQGHGYTF

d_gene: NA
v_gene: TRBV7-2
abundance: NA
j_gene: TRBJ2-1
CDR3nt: TGTGCCAGCAGCCCATTCGGGGAGCAGTTCTTC
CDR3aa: CASSPFGEQFF